This TCR beta chain comes out of a study of blood T cell repertoires in COVID-19. Study overall: COVID-19 samples from acute and convalescent phases originated in the United States, Italy and Spain.

The data were produced by immunoSEQ multiplex PCR, yet TCRdb's version contains in-frame clones alone and is incomplete. The table lists 200,000 or so clones, 81% of them singletons. V gave up 4 bases and J gave up 1 base, with 11 bases separating them. The CDR3 totals 16 residues. Germline assignment: CDR1 SNHLY and CDR2 FYNNEI. V and J are TRBV2 and TRBJ1-6, with D maybe TRBD1 (6 bases). This receptor was identified in a woman older than 75 with COVID-19, enrolled during active disease. Sequencing input: peripheral blood. The CDR3 region is CASSGGGSSYNSPLHF. The CDR3 DNA reads TGTGCCAGCAGTGGGGGGGGCAGTTCCTATAATTCACCCCTCCACTTT.